The 23 T cell receptor beta chains in this list originate from one sample, sequenced in a study of T cell repertoires in cytomegalovirus infection. TCRdb reprocessed the reads with MiXCR, giving one entry per CDR3 protein. The data show about 200,000 distinct CDR3 sequences, 9.5% seen once. The sample taken for sequencing was PBMCs. The receptors originated from a human donor in good health (CMV status not recorded). Some clones in this sample may be carry-over from other donors' samples.

The chain joins TRBV7-3 to TRBJ2-7; 8 bases line up with TRBD2. CDR1 and CDR2 from the germline V gene are SGHTA and FQGTGA. This CDR3 contains 14 residues. V lost 5 bases, J lost 7 bases, and 10 bases stayed unmatched. CDR3 region: CASSLAGGGEEQYF. CDR3 coding DNA: TGTGCCAGCAGCCTGGCGGGGGGCGGCGAGGAGCAGTACTTC. The whole variable domain, remainder taken from reference TRBV7-3 and TRBJ2-7, is GAGVSQTPSNKVTEKGKYVELRCDPISGHTALYWYRQSLGQGPEFLIYFQGTGAADDSGLPNDRFFAVRPEGSVSTLKIQRTERGDSAVYLCASSLAGGGEEQYFGPGTRLTVT.

This clonotype was counted between two and nine times. The chain employs TRBV5-5 and TRBJ2-2; no definite D call. V shed 6 bases and J shed 2 bases, with 5 bases lying between them. The CDR3 totals 12 residues. CDR1 is SGHKS, CDR2 YYEKEE, per germline (reference sequence). CDR3 sequence (DNA): TGTGCCAGCAACGACAACACCGGGGAGCTGTTTTTT. Translation gives CASNDNTGELFF. Supplemented by reference TRBV5-5 and TRBJ2-2, the full variable domain reads DAGVTQSPTHLIKTRGQQVTLRCSPISGHKSVSWYQQVLGQGPQFIFQYYEKEERGRGNFPDRFSARQFPNYSSELNVNALLLGDSALYLCASNDNTGELFFGEGSRLTVL.

Many counts were recorded for this clonotype. This sequence joins TRBV7-2 and TRBJ2-3; tentatively, D is TRBD1 (6 bases). CDR3 length: 15 amino acids. Per the germline V gene, CDR1 is SGHTA and CDR2 is FQGNSA. Trimming removed 2 bases at V and 1 base at J, with 10 bases between. CDR3 in amino acids: CASSLQGSGTDTQYF. The CDR3 DNA reads as TGTGCCAGCAGCTTACAGGGGAGCGGCACAGATACGCAGTATTTT.

Many counts were recorded for this clonotype. The genes are TRBV6-2 or TRBV6-3 and TRBJ2-2, with D possibly matching TRBD1 (6 bases). Looked up from germline, CDR1 is MNHEY and CDR2 is SVGEGT. Trimming cost V 6 bases and J 1 base, with 12 bases left between them. This CDR3 spans 15 amino acids. The DNA of the CDR3 is TGTGCCAGCAGCCGGACAGCCTTGAACACCGGGGAGCTGTTTTTT. Its protein product is CASSRTALNTGELFF.

This clonotype was found many times. The rearrangement joins TRBV7-2 to TRBJ1-5; possibly TRBD1 for D (6 bases). Germline V gene sequence: CDR1 SGHTA, CDR2 FQGNSA. V shed 6 bases and J shed 7 bases, with 19 bases lying between them. The CDR3 extends over 15 amino acids. CDR3 amino acids: CASSLRGAHGQPQHF. CDR3 nucleotide sequence: TGTGCCAGCAGTCTAAGGGGGGCGCATGGACAGCCCCAGCATTTT.

There are many counts of this clonotype. The rearrangement links TRBV28 to TRBJ2-3, with D perhaps matching TRBD1 or TRBD2 (5 bases each). V gave up 7 bases and J gave up 6 bases, with 26 bases separating them. The CDR3 has 17 amino acids. CDR1 is MDHEN, CDR2 SYDVKM, per germline. The CDR3: CASTVGRGPRSVDTQYF. The CDR3 DNA reads as TGTGCCAGCACCGTGGGTCGGGGACCGAGATCAGTTGATACGCAGTATTTT.

The chain has TRBV15 and TRBJ1-5; D not resolved. This CDR3 region has 15 residues. The V gene lost 0 bases and the J gene lost 1 base, with 7 bases spanning the gap. Looked up from germline, CDR1 is LNHNV and CDR2 is YYDKDF (reference sequence). CDR3 in DNA: TGTGCCACCAGCAGAGATGCAGGAAGCAATCAGCCCCAGCATTTT. The encoded protein is CATSRDAGSNQPQHF. Full variable domain (rest looked up from reference TRBV15 and TRBJ1-5): DAMVIQNPRYQVTQFGKPVTLSCSQTLNHNVMYWYQQKSSQAPKLLFHYYDKDFNNEADTPDNFQSRRPNTSFCFLDIRSPGLGDTAMYLCATSRDAGSNQPQHFGDGTRLSIL.

As to this clonotype: A junction boundary mismatches the germline segment, possibly from a read error. The chain combines TRBV7-7 with TRBJ2-7; D possibly corresponds to TRBD1 (5 bases). Germline-derived CDR1 and CDR2 are SSHAT and FNYEAQ (reference sequence). The CDR3 length is 15 residues. The CDR3 nucleotides are TGTGCTAGCAGCTTAGATGGCACAGGCTCCTACGAGCAGTACTTC. It is translated as CASSLDGTGSYEQYF.

V gene TRBV7-8 combines with J gene TRBJ2-7; 10 bases fit TRBD1. The CDR3 loop spans 15 amino acids. Losses at the gene ends were 5 bases for V and 4 bases for J; bases not matched to a gene: 8. Germline V lookup: CDR1 SGHVS, CDR2 FQNEAQ. The CDR3: CASSAGQGEFYEQYF. In DNA, the CDR3 is TGTGCCAGCAGCGCCGGACAGGGGGAGTTTTACGAGCAGTACTTC.

The chain has TRBV29-1 and TRBJ2-1; 10 positions match TRBD2. V gave up 8 bases and J gave up 5 bases; unmatched junction bases: 6. Germline lookup yields CDR1 SQVTM and CDR2 ANQGSEA. The CDR3 runs to 13 residues. The CDR3 DNA sequence: TGCAGCCCTACTAGCGGGACAAACAATGAGCAGTTCTTC. It translates to CSPTSGTNNEQFF.

This chain links TRBV20-1 with TRBJ2-1; a possible D gene is TRBD1 (6 bases). V shed 3 bases and J shed 0 bases, with 18 bases lying between them. This CDR3 is built from 17 residues. Germline lookup yields CDR1 DFQATT and CDR2 SNEGSKA (reference sequence). DNA for the CDR3: TGCAGTGCTAGGGGGTTCACACAGGGATTCTCCTACAATGAGCAGTTCTTC. As protein: CSARGFTQGFSYNEQFF.

Many counts were recorded for this clonotype. The V and J genes are TRBV7-6 and TRBJ1-1; D is unclear. The V gene's germline CDR1 is SGHVS and CDR2 FNYEAQ. Trimming left V 4 bases short and J 9 bases short, with 9 bases between. The CDR3 length is 11 residues. The CDR3 nucleotides are TGTGCCAGCAGCTCCGCCATAAAAGCTTTCTTT. Translation gives CASSSAIKAFF.

The V gene is TRBV20-1, the J gene TRBJ2-3; 7 nucleotides align to TRBD2. This CDR3 comprises 13 residues. CDR1 is DFQATT and CDR2 is SNEGSKA in the germline V gene (reference sequence). Trimming removed 6 bases from V and 4 bases from J; junction bases left unmatched: 7. CDR3 protein: CSAAGEGPDTQYF. The CDR3 nucleotides are TGCAGTGCCGCCGGGGAGGGCCCAGATACGCAGTATTTT.

This sequence joins TRBV28 and TRBJ2-7; perhaps TRBD1 as D (6 bases). The CDR3 runs 15 residues. Trimming removed 3 bases from V and 3 bases from J, with 15 bases in between. Germline V gives CDR1 MDHEN, CDR2 SYDVKM. CDR3: CASSFLLGDIYEQYF. The CDR3 DNA reads as TGTGCCAGCAGTTTCCTCCTCGGGGACATCTACGAGCAGTACTTC.

This clonotype was observed a few times. The chain combines TRBV28 with TRBJ2-3; 9 nucleotides align to TRBD1. In germline, CDR1 is MDHEN, CDR2 SYDVKM. J was trimmed by 5 bases and V by 8 bases; bases with no gene match: 5. The CDR3 runs 13 residues. In nucleotides, the CDR3 is TGTGCCAGCCGGGACAGGGTAGTAGATACGCAGTATTTT. Protein sequence: CASRDRVVDTQYF.

The rearrangement joins TRBV18 to TRBJ1-3, with TRBD1 identical over 8 bases. The germline gives CDR1 KGHSH, CDR2 LQKENI. CDR3 length: 17 residues. J lost 1 base, V lost 0 bases, and 5 bases had no gene match. CDR3 DNA: TGTGCCAGCTCACCACCGTCCAGGGGGCGTTCTGGAAACACCATATATTTT. Translating gives CASSPPSRGRSGNTIYF. The variable domain in full, completed from reference TRBV18 and TRBJ1-3, reads NAGVMQNPRHLVRRRGQEARLRCSPMKGHSHVYWYRQLPEEGLKFMVYLQKENIIDESGMPKERFSAEFPKEGPSILRIQQVVRGDSAAYFCASSPPSRGRSGNTIYFGEGSWLTVV.

This clonotype showed up just a few times. This chain uses TRBV6-2 or TRBV6-3 with TRBJ2-4; D may match TRBD1 or TRBD2 (5 bases each). V lost 3 bases to trimming and J lost 6 bases, with 9 bases between them. Germline V gene lookup returns CDR1 MNHEY and CDR2 SVGEGT. The CDR3 runs to 13 residues. DNA of the CDR3: TGTGCCAGCAGTTATGGGGACGGAAACATTCAGTACTTC. As protein: CASSYGDGNIQYF.

The table lists this clonotype with many counts. The V gene is TRBV7-9, the J gene TRBJ2-5; D possibly corresponds to TRBD2 (5 bases). Germline-derived CDR1 and CDR2 are SEHNR and FQNEAQ (reference sequence). This CDR3 region has 18 residues. Trimming removed 1 base from V and 2 bases from J, with 20 bases in between. CDR3 bases: TGTGCCAGCAGCTTAGAGGGTTACGGGATAGGGCCTCAAGAGACCCAGTACTTC. This sequence encodes CASSLEGYGIGPQETQYF.

This clonotype was counted between two and nine times. The chain combines TRBV14 with TRBJ2-1, with 7 bases identical to TRBD1. This CDR3 is built from 16 residues. Germline V gene data show CDR1 as SGHDN and CDR2 as FVKESK. V shed 4 bases, J shed 7 bases, and the junction held 13 bases outside the gene matches. The CDR3, as DNA: TGTGCCAGCAGCCTAGGGACAGAGTATTTTGTAAATGAGCAGTTCTTC. Residues: CASSLGTEYFVNEQFF.

This clonotype was found many times. The chain uses TRBV28 and TRBJ1-5; TRBD1 agrees at 11 bases. CDR1 is MDHEN, CDR2 SYDVKM, per germline. The CDR3 length is 16 residues. With V trimmed by 3 bases and J by 6 bases, 7 bases remained unmatched. The CDR3 loop is CASSLDRGRLVQPQHF. The DNA for the CDR3 is TGTGCCAGCAGTTTGGACAGGGGGCGCTTGGTTCAGCCCCAGCATTTT.

This clonotype was seen repeatedly, ten times or more. This chain uses TRBV7-2 with TRBJ1-2, with D possibly TRBD1 on 6 matching bases. The CDR3 loop spans 13 amino acids. CDR1 is SGHTA, CDR2 FQGNSA, per germline. V was shortened by 4 bases and J by 7 bases, with 13 bases between the two germline ends. CDR3 protein: CASSSGVSGGYTF. The CDR3 DNA reads as TGTGCCAGCAGCTCAGGGGTTAGCGGTGGCTACACCTTC.

This clonotype was counted at least ten times. This chain's CDR3 is CASSLNPYEQYF. CDR3 bases: TGTGCCAGCAGCTTAAACCCTTACGAGCAGTACTTC. The chain uses TRBV7-2 and TRBJ2-7, with no clear D. The CDR3 consists of 12 residues. V was pared by 2 bases and J by 4 bases, with 6 bases between. Germline V gene sequence: CDR1 SGHTA, CDR2 FQGNSA.

Comments on this clonotype: With a much larger clone just one base away, this may be a read error. The V call is TRBV28, the J call TRBJ1-2, with D uncertain. The CDR3 spans 15 residues. From germline, CDR1 is MDHEN and CDR2 SYDVKM. The CDR3 nucleotides are TGTGCCAGCAGCGTCCCCGACGGCCTCCCTCATGGCTGCACCTTC. It yields the protein CASSVPDGLPHGCTF.